The TCR beta chain described here comes from a study of cytomegalovirus exposure and HLA in healthy donors. Study results and caveats: Associated with cytomegalovirus, according to the listing, were 164 TCR beta chains. In vitro assays verified that three CMV-associated chains recognized CMV antigens specifically.

Profiling relied on immunoSEQ multiplex PCR, and the TCRdb table lists in-frame clones only, not all of them. The data contain 150,000 to 180,000 clones, around 88% of them singletons. In regard to this clone: Its antigen is undetermined.

The CDR3 contains 14 residues. Germline V gene sequence: CDR1 SGHTA, CDR2 FQGNSA. Trimming removed 1 base from V and 7 bases from J, with 11 bases in between. The donors formed part of the approximately 120-subject validation cohort, distinct from the roughly 600-subject first cohort. Sequenced sample: PBMCs. This TCR came from a man between 18 and 35 years old in good health and CMV-seropositive. This chain links TRBV7-2 with TRBJ2-1; weak D call: TRBD2 (5 bases). CDR3 sequence reads: CASSLVKGVNEQFF. CDR3 nucleotides: TGTGCCAGCAGCTTAGTAAAGGGAGTGAATGAGCAGTTCTTC.